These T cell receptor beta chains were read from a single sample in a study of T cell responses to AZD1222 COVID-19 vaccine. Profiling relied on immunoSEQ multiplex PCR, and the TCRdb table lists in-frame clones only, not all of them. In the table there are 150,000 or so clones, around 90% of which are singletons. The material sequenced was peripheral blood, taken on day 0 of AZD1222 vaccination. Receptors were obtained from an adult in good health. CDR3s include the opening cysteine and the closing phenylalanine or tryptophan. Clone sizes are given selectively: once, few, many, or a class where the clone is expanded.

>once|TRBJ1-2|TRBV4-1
CASSQDPGPYGYTF
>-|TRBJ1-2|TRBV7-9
CASSLGDRPYGYTF
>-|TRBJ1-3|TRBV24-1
CATSDPAVGQGSGNTIYF
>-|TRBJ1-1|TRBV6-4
CASSEGAGGTEAFF
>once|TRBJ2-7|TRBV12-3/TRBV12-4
CATSWPPAHEQYF
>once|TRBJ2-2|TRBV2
CASSESLRGNTGELFF
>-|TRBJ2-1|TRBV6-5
CASIIAGGPYNEQFF
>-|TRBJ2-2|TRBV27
CASSAGLNTGELFF
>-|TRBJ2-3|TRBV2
CASSVLDTQYF
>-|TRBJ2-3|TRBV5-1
CASSFSLDTQYF
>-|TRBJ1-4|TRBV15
CATSSPREKLFF
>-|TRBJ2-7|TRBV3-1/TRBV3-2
CASSQDSGGDEQYF
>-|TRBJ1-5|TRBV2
CASRSPGGNQPQHF
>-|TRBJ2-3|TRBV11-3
CAVELLSDTQYF
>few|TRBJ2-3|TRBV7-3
CASSPAGGRRDTQYF
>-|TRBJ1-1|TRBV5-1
CASSLDSMYGTEAFF
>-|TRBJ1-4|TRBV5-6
CASSHGQSGQGSGEKLFF
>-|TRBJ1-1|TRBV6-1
CASSDFGQRNTEAFF
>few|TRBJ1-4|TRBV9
CASSEGSREKLFF
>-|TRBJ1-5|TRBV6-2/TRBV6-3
CASSWGNQPQHF
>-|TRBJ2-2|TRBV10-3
CAISPGAGAPGAGELFF
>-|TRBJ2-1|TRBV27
CASRPTRGNEQFF
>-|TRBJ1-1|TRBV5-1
CASSWGTGGTEAFF
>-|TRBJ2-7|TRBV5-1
CASSFGRKNSYEQYF
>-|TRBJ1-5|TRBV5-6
CASDPGRARSNQPQHF
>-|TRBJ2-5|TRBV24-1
CATSRTGEGETQYF
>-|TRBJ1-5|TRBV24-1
CATSDQSTGSGGLSNQPQHF
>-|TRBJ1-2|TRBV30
CAWSHGTVLSYTF
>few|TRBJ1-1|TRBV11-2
CASTPVPGNPLNTEAFF
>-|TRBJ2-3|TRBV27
CASSLLGGVGTDTQYF
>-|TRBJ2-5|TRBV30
CAWNLAGGPVRRTQYF
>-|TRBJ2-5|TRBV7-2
CASSLFGTGVVETQYF
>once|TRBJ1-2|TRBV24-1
CATSDMDRDRGYTF
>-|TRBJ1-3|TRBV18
CASSPSGSQVPSGNTIYF
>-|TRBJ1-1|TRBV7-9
CATRVDRVNTEAFF
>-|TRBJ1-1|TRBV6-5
CASRSGPMSTEAFF
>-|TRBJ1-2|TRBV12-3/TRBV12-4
CASRGYYHGYTF
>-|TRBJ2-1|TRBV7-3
CASSLTTGGNEQFF
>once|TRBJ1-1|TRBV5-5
CASSLWTGGNTEAFF
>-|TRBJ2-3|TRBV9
CASSTLSGNTDTQYF
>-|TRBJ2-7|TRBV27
CASSFTHRDPFGTPQQYF
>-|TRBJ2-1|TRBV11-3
CASSPPPLYNEQFF
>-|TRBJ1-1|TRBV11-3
CASSLDERRRDGTEAFF
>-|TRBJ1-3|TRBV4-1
CASSQAGTSGNTIYF
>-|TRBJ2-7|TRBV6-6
CASSYSRSVTAYRQYF
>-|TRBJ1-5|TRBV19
CASSIDPGNQPQHF
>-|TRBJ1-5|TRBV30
CAWGGKGNQPQHF
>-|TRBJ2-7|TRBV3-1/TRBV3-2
CASSPDHYEQYF
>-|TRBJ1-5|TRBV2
CASSDQGALSNQPQHF
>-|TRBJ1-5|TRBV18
CASSPRTGNNQPQHF
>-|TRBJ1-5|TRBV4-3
CASSQDVYNQPQHF
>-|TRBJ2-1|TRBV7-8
CASNQLAGGYNEQFF
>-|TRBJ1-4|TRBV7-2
CASSSRGATFNEKLFF
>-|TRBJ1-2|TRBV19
CASSNRAYYGYTF
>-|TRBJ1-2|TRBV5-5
CASSSQGGVWDGYTF
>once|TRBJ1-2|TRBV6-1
CASSLDRDQDYGYTF